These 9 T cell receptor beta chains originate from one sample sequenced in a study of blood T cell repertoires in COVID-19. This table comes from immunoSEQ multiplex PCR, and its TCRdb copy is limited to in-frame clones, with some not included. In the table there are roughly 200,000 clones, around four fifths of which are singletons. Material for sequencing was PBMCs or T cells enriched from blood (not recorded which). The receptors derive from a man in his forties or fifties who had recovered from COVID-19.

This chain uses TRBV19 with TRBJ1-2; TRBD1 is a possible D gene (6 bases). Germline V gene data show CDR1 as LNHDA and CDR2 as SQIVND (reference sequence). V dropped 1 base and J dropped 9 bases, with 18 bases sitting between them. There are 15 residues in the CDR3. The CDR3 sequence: CASSIGGTGQLSYTF. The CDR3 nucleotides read TGTGCCAGTAGTATAGGCGGCACAGGGCAATTAAGCTACACCTTC.

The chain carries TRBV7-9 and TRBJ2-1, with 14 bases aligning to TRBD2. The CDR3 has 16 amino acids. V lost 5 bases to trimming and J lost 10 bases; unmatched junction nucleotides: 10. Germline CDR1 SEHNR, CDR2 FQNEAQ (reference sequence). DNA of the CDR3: TGTGCCAGCAGCCGCTCCGGGACTAGCGGGAGTGAAGAGCAGTTCTTC. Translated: CASSRSGTSGSEEQFF.

The CDR3 sequence: CASSPDRNYGYTF. The CDR3 DNA reads as TGTGCCAGCAGCCCGGACAGAAACTATGGCTACACCTTC. V gene TRBV5-6 combines with J gene TRBJ1-2, with D maybe TRBD1 (6 bases). Trimming left V 4 bases short and J 2 bases short, with 9 bases between. CDR3 size: 13 residues. Germline CDR1 and CDR2: SGHDT and YYEEEE.

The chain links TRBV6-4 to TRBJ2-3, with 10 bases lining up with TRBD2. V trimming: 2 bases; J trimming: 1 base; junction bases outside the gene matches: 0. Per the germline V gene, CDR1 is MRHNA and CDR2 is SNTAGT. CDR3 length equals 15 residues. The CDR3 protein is CASSDTSGGTDTQYF. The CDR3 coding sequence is TGTGCCAGCAGTGACACTAGCGGGGGCACAGATACGCAGTATTTT.

The CDR3 DNA reads TGCGCCAGCAGTGAGATAGCCGCAGGGACCGGGGAGCTGTTTTTT. This sequence encodes CASSEIAAGTGELFF. The J gene is TRBJ2-2, the V gene TRBV10-1; D might be TRBD1 (5 bases). Trimming left V 2 bases short and J 5 bases short, with 12 bases between. Germline CDR1 is WNHNN and CDR2 is SYGVQD (reference sequence). This CDR3 contains 15 residues.

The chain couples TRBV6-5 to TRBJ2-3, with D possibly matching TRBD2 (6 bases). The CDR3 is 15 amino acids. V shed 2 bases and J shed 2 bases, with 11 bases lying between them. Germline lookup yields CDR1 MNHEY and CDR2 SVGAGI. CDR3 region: CASSYRDSHTDTQYF. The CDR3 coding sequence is TGTGCCAGCAGTTACCGGGACTCACACACAGATACGCAGTATTTT.

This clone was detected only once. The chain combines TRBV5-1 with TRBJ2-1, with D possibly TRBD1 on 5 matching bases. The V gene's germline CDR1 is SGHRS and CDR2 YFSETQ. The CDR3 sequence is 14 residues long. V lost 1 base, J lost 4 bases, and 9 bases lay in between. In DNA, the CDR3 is TGCGCCAGCAGCTTGTCGCAGGGATACAATGAGCAGTTCTTC. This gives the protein CASSLSQGYNEQFF.

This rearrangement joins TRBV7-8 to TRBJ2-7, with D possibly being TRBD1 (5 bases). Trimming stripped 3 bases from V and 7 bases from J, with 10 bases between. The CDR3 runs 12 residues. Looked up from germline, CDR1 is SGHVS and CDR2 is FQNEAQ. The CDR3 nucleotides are TGTGCCAGCAGCTTCAGGGCAGGGGAGCAGTACTTC. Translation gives CASSFRAGEQYF. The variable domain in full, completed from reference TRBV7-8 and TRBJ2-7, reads GAGVSQSPRYKVAKRGQDVALRCDPISGHVSLFWYQQALGQGPEFLTYFQNEAQLDKSGLPSDRFFAERPEGSVSTLKIQRTQQEDSAVYLCASSFRAGEQYFGPGTRLTVT.

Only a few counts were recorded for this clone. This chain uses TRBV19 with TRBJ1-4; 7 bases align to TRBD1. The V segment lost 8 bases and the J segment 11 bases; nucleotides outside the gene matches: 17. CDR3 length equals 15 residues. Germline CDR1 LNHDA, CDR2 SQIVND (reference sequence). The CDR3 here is CASLRQGRSGPKLFF. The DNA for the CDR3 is TGTGCCAGTCTCAGACAGGGTCGTTCGGGTCCGAAACTGTTTTTT.